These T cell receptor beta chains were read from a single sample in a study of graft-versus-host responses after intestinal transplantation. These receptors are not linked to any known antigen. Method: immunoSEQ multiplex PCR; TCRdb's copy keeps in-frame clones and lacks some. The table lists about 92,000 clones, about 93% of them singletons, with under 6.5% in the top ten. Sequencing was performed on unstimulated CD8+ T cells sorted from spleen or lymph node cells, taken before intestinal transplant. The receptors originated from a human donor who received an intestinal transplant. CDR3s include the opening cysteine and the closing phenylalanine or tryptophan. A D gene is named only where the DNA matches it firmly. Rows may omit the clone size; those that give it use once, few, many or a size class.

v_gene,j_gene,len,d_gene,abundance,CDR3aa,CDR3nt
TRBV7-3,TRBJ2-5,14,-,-,CARGLRIVRETQYF,TGTGCCAGAGGGCTCCGGATAGTGCGGGAGACCCAGTACTTC
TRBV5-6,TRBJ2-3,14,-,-,CASSLEGNTDTQYF,TGTGCCAGCAGCTTGGAGGGGAACACAGATACGCAGTATTTT
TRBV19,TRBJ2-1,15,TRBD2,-,CASSTEGLAINEQFF,TGTGCCAGTAGTACCGAGGGACTAGCCATCAATGAGCAGTTCTTC
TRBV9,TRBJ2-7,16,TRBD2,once,CASSVDSGGAFYEQYF,TGTGCCAGCAGCGTAGATAGCGGGGGGGCATTCTACGAGCAGTACTTC
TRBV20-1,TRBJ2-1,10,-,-,CSASDNEQFF,TGCAGTGCCTCGGACAATGAGCAGTTCTTC
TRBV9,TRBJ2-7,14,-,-,CASSGGGDTYEQYF,TGTGCCAGCAGCGGTGGGGGAGACACCTACGAGCAGTACTTC
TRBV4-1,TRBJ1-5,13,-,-,CASSQGGGQPQHF,TGCGCCAGCAGCCAAGGGGGGGGTCAGCCCCAGCATTTT
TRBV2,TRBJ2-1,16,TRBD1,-,CASRDPTGGPYNEQFF,TGTGCCAGCAGGGACCCTACAGGGGGCCCTTACAATGAGCAGTTCTTC
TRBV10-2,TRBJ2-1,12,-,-,CASSGVHGEQFF,TGCGCCAGTAGTGGGGTGCACGGAGAGCAGTTCTTC
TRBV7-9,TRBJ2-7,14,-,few,CASSLAGSSYEQYF,TGTGCCAGCAGCTTAGCGGGCTCCTCGTACGAGCAGTACTTC
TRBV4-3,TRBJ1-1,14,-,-,CASSQGTLGLEAFF,TGCGCCAGCAGCCAAGGGACACTCGGCCTTGAAGCTTTCTTT
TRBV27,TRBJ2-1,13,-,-,CASSLSQGYEQFF,TGTGCCAGCAGTTTATCGCAGGGCTATGAGCAGTTCTTC
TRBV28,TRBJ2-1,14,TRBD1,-,CASNRQGAYNEQFF,TGTGCCAGCAACCGACAGGGGGCATACAATGAGCAGTTCTTC
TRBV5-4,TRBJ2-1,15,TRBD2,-,CASSLGTSAYNEQFF,TGTGCCAGCAGCTTAGGGACTAGCGCTTACAATGAGCAGTTCTTC
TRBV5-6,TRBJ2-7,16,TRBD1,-,CASSYLGQGAAVEQYF,TGTGCCAGCAGCTATCTGGGACAGGGGGCCGCCGTCGAGCAGTACTTC
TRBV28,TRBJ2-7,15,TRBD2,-,CASSTTAGLAYEQYF,TGTGCCAGCAGCACTACAGCAGGACTAGCCTACGAGCAGTACTTC
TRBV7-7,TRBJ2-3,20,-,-,CASSLGPGTGLRDSTDTQYF,TGTGCCAGCAGCTTAGGCCCCGGGACGGGCCTGAGGGATAGCACAGATACGCAGTATTTT
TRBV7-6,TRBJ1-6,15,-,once,CASSPGFSYNSPLHF,TGTGCCAGCAGCCCAGGTTTCTCCTATAATTCACCCCTCCACTTT
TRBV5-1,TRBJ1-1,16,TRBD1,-,CASSSASGGANTEAFF,TGCGCCAGCAGCTCAGCATCAGGGGGCGCGAACACTGAAGCTTTCTTT
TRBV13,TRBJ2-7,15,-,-,CASSLEGTAGYEQYF,TGTGCCAGCAGCTTAGAGGGGACAGCGGGCTACGAGCAGTACTTC
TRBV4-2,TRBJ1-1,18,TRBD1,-,CASSLANWGEGAHTEAFF,TGTGCCAGCAGCTTGGCCAATTGGGGGGAGGGGGCGCACACTGAAGCTTTCTTT
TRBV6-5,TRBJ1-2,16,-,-,CASSYVRQDRPYGYTF,TGTGCCAGCAGTTACGTCCGGCAGGACCGTCCCTATGGCTACACCTTC
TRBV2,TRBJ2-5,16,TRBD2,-,CASSEIETSGQETQYF,TGTGCCAGCAGTGAAATCGAGACTAGCGGCCAAGAGACCCAGTACTTC
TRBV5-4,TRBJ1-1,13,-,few,CASSLAMGTEAFF,TGTGCCAGCAGCTTGGCCATGGGCACTGAAGCTTTCTTT
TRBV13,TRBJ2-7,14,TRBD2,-,CASSVSGGGYEQYF,TGTGCCAGCAGCGTCAGCGGGGGGGGATACGAGCAGTACTTC
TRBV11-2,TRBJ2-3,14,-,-,CASSLEVSTDTQYF,TGTGCCAGCAGCTTAGAGGTCTCGACAGATACGCAGTATTTT
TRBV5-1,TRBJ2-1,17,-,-,CASSLGRLVSSYNEQFF,TGCGCCAGCAGCTTGGGAAGGCTCGTCTCCTCCTACAATGAGCAGTTCTTC
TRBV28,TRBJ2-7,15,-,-,CASRRQTFSPYEQYF,TGTGCCAGCAGGCGACAGACTTTTTCGCCCTACGAGCAGTACTTC
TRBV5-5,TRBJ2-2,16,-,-,CASSPNRVANTGELFF,TGTGCCAGCAGTCCTAACAGGGTTGCGAACACCGGGGAGCTGTTTTTT
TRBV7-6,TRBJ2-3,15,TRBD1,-,CASSAGQGKFDTQYF,TGTGCCAGCAGCGCGGGACAGGGGAAATTTGATACGCAGTATTTT
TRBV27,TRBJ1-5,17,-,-,CASSLSFPGSSNQPQHF,TGTGCCAGCAGTTTATCATTCCCAGGTTCTAGTAATCAGCCCCAGCATTTT
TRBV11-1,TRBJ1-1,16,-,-,CASSFRRRTMNTEAFF,TGTGCCAGCAGCTTCCGACGGAGGACCATGAACACTGAAGCTTTCTTT
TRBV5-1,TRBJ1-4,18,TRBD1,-,CASSQLVWTGVPNEKLFF,TGCGCCAGCAGTCAACTTGTTTGGACAGGGGTCCCTAATGAAAAACTGTTTTTT
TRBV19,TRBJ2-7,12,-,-,CASSPPSREQYF,TGTGCCAGTAGTCCCCCTTCGCGGGAGCAGTACTTC
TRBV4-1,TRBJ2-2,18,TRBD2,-,CASSQAGPLADDTGELFF,TGCGCCAGCAGCCAAGCTGGTCCCCTAGCGGATGACACCGGGGAGCTGTTTTTT
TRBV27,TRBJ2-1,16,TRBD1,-,CASSLSTGRMYNEQFF,TGTGCCAGCAGTTTATCGACAGGGAGAATGTACAATGAGCAGTTCTTC
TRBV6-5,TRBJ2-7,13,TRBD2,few,CASSGGEWNEQYF,TGTGCCAGCAGTGGGGGGGAGTGGAACGAGCAGTACTTC
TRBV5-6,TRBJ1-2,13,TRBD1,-,CASSWTGLGGYTF,TGTGCCAGCAGCTGGACAGGGTTAGGTGGCTACACCTTC
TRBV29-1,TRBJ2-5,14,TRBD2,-,CSVESGTSEETQYF,TGCAGCGTTGAGTCCGGGACTAGCGAAGAGACCCAGTACTTC
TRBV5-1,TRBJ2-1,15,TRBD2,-,CASSPRTSGYNEQFF,TGCGCCAGTTCTCCACGGACTAGCGGGTACAATGAGCAGTTCTTC
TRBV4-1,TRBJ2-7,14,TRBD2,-,CASSQGSGSYEQYF,TGCGCCAGCAGCCAAGGTAGCGGGTCCTACGAGCAGTACTTC
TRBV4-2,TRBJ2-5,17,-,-,CASSQALGTQYQETQYF,TGTGCCAGCAGCCAAGCATTGGGGACCCAGTACCAAGAGACCCAGTACTTC
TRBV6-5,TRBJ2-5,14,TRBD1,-,CASSLDRVQETQYF,TGTGCCAGCAGCCTAGACAGGGTCCAAGAGACCCAGTACTTC
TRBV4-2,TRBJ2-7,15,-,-,CASSQGTGAGDEQYF,TGTGCCAGCAGCCAAGGAACAGGGGCGGGGGACGAGCAGTACTTC
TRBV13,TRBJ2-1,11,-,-,CASSPINEQFF,TGTGCCAGCAGCCCCATCAATGAGCAGTTCTTC
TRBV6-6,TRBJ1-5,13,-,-,CASSYGMGQPQHF,TGTGCCAGCAGTTATGGGATGGGTCAGCCCCAGCATTTT
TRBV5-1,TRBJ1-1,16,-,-,CASSSGQGLMNTEAFF,TGCGCCAGCAGCTCCGGGCAGGGGCTAATGAACACTGAAGCTTTCTTT
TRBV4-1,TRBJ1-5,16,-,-,CASSQKVGLCNQPQHF,TGCGCCAGCAGCCAAAAGGTCGGACTGTGCAATCAGCCCCAGCATTTT
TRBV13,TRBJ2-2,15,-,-,CASSSRDPPTGELFF,TGTGCCAGCAGCTCCCGGGACCCCCCCACCGGGGAGCTGTTTTTT
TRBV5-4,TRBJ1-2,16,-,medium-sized,CASSEPVGTSRDGYTF,TGTGCCAGCAGCGAACCGGTGGGGACATCGAGGGATGGCTACACCTTC
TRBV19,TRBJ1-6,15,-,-,CASSIVAGFNSPLHF,TGTGCCAGTAGTATAGTGGCCGGCTTCAATTCACCCCTCCACTTT
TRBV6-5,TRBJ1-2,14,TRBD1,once,CASSPGTGGGGYTF,TGTGCCAGCAGTCCCGGGACAGGGGGCGGTGGCTACACCTTC
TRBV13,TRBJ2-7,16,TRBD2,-,CASSLHGGGPSYEQYF,TGTGCCAGCAGCTTACACGGCGGGGGGCCGTCCTACGAGCAGTACTTC
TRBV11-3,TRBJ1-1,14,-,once,CASSPGTLNTEAFF,TGTGCCAGCAGCCCGGGGACACTAAACACTGAAGCTTTCTTT
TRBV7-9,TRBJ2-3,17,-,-,CASSPTASGVFSDTQYF,TGTGCCAGCAGCCCTACCGCCAGCGGAGTTTTTTCGGATACGCAGTATTTT
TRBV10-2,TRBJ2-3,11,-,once,CASSAGDTQYF,TGCGCCAGTTCCGCGGGGGATACGCAGTATTTT
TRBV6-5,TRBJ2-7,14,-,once,CASSPDRSYFEQYF,TGTGCCAGCAGTCCAGACAGGTCATACTTCGAGCAGTACTTC